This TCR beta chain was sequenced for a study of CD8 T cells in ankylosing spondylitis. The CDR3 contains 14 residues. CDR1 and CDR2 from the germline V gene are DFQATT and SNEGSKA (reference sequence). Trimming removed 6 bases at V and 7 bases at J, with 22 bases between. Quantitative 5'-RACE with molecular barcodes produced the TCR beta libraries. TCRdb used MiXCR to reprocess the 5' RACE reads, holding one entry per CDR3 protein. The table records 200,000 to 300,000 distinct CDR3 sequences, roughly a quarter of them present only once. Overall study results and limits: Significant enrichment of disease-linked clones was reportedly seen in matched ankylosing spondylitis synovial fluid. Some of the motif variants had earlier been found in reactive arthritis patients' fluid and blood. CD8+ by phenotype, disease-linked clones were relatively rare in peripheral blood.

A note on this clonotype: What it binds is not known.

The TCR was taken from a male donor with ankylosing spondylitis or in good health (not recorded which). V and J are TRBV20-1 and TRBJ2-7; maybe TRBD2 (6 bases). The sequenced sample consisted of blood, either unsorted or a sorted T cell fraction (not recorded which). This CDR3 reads CSAAKPTREGEQYF. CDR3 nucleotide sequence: TGCAGTGCCGCAAAGCCAACGCGGGAAGGTGAGCAGTACTTC.